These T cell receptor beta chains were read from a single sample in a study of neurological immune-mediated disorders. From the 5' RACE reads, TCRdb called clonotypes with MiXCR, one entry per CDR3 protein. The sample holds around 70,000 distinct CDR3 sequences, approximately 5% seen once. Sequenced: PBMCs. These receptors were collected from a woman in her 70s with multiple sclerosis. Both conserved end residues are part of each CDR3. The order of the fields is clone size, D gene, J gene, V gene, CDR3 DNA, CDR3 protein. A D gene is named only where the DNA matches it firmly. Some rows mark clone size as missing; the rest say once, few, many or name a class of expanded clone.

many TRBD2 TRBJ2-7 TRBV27 TGTGCCAGCAAGGTAGCGGGTTCCTACGAGCAGTACTTC CASKVAGSYEQYF
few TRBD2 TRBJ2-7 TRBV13 TGTGCCAGCAGCCCTGGACTAGCGGGAGGGTACGAGCAGTACTTC CASSPGLAGGYEQYF
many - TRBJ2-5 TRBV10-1 TGCGCCAGCAGTGAAGGTCGTGGAGGGCGGGAGACCCAGTACTTC CASSEGRGGRETQYF
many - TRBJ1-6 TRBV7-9 TGTGCCAGCAGCTTAGTCGGAGATTTTAATTCACCCCTCCACTTT CASSLVGDFNSPLHF
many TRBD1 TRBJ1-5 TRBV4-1 TGCGCCAGCAGCCCCGGACAGGGTGACAATCAGCCCCAGCATTTT CASSPGQGDNQPQHF
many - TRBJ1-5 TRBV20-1 TGCAGTGTTCTTTTAAATCCTAATCAGCCCCAGCATTTT CSVLLNPNQPQHF
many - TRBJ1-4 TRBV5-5 TGTGCCAGCAGCTTTTCGCCGGCAACTAATGAAAAACTGTTTTTT CASSFSPATNEKLFF
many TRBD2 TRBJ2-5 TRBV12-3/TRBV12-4 TGTGCCAGCAGACCGGGACTAGCGGGAGTAGAGACCCAGTACTTC CASRPGLAGVETQYF
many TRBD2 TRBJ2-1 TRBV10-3 TGTGCCATCGCAGCACTACTAGCGGACTACTCCTACAATGAGCAGTTCTTC CAIAALLADYSYNEQFF
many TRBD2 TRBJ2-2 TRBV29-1 TGCAGCGCCCAGACTAGCGGGTTGAACACCGGGGAGCTGTTTTTT CSAQTSGLNTGELFF
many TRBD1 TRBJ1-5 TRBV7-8 TGTGCCAGCAGCTATAAACCGGGACAGGGGTTACATCAGCCCCAGCATTTT CASSYKPGQGLHQPQHF
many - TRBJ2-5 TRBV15 TGTGCCACCAGCAAGAGGAGCACCCCGTACCAAGAGACCCAGTACTTC CATSKRSTPYQETQYF
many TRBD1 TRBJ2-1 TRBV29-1 TGCAGCGTCGACTGGACAGGGATGAATGAGCAGTTCTTC CSVDWTGMNEQFF
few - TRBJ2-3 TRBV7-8 TGTGCCAGCAGCCCCGCGGGCTGGAAGACAGATACGCAGTATTTT CASSPAGWKTDTQYF
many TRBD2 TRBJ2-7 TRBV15 TGTGCCACCAGCAGAGATCGGGGACTAGCGGGAGGAACCTCCTACGAGCAGTACTTC CATSRDRGLAGGTSYEQYF
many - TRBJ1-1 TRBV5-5 TGTGCCAGCAGCTTGGGGGGGATCACTGAAGCTTTCTTT CASSLGGITEAFF
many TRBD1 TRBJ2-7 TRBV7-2 TGTGCCAGCAGCTTAGCTACAGGGGTTGGGTCCTACGAGCAGTACTTC CASSLATGVGSYEQYF
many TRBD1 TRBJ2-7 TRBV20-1 TGCAGTGCCGGGACAGGGTACGAGCAGTACTTC CSAGTGYEQYF
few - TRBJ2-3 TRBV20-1 TGCAGTGGGGACGCAGGAGATACGCAGTATTTT CSGDAGDTQYF
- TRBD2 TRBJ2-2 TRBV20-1 TGCAGTGCCAGCGGGGGGGTCACCGGGGAGCTGTCTTTT CSASGGVTGELSF
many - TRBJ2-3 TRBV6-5 TGTGCCAGCAGTTACTCGATTCAGGGGAATACGCAGTATTTT CASSYSIQGNTQYF
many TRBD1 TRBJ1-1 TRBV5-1 TGCGCCAGCAGCCTGGACAGGCCGAGCACTGAAGCTTTCTTT CASSLDRPSTEAFF
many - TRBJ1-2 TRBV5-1 TGCGCCAGCAGCTCAACATTGGGCTATGGCTACACCTTC CASSSTLGYGYTF
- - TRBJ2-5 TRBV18 TGTGCCAGCTCACCGGGGGAGATCGGGACCCAGTACTTC CASSPGEIGTQYF
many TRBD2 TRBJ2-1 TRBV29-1 TGCAGCGGGGGGAGGGAGAGGGTTGAGCAGTTCTTC CSGGRERVEQFF